The 18 T cell receptor beta chains below were found in one sample sequenced in a study of blood T cell repertoires in COVID-19. TCRdb's copy holds only in-frame clones and misses some; the assay was immunoSEQ multiplex PCR. Of 210,000 or so clones listed, about four fifths are singletons. Sequencing was done on a sample of peripheral blood. These receptors originate from a woman in her 50s with active or convalescent COVID-19.

The rearrangement joins TRBV5-1 to TRBJ2-1; 8 bases are a match to TRBD2. Trimming cost V 0 bases and J 1 base; bases outside gene matches: 0. This CDR3 has 15 residues. CDR1 is SGHRS and CDR2 is YFSETQ in the germline V gene. Here the CDR3 reads CASSLVAGSYNEQFF. The CDR3 DNA sequence: TGCGCCAGCAGCTTGGTAGCGGGGTCCTACAATGAGCAGTTCTTC.

The V and J genes are TRBV27 and TRBJ1-3; D may be TRBD1 (6 bases). Trimming pared 5 bases from V and 4 bases from J, leaving 15 bases between. CDR3 length: 15 amino acids. Germline values: CDR1 MNHEY, CDR2 SMNVEV (reference sequence). The CDR3 bases are TGTGCCAGCAGTGTCTTCAGGGGAGTCGGAAACACCATATATTTT. Translated: CASSVFRGVGNTIYF.

This clone was observed once. The chain links TRBV13 to TRBJ1-1; D is unresolved. The germline gives CDR1 PRHDT, CDR2 FYEKMQ (reference sequence). The CDR3 contains 16 residues. The V end lost 4 bases, the J end lost 1 base, and 16 bases lay between the germline ends. The CDR3 DNA follows: TGTGCCAGCAGCTCCAGCGAAATGACGGGGAACACTGAAGCTTTCTTT. It is translated as CASSSSEMTGNTEAFF.

The chain is built from TRBV6-6 and TRBJ1-2; no clear D gene. V lost 0 bases to trimming and J lost 5 bases, with 13 bases between them. The length of the CDR3 is 15 residues. CDR1 is MNHNY and CDR2 is SVGAGI in the germline V gene (reference sequence). The CDR3 here is CASSYSGGGFYGYTF. CDR3 bases: TGTGCCAGCAGTTACTCTGGTGGAGGGTTTTATGGCTACACCTTC.

The gene calls are TRBV6-7 and TRBJ2-7; TRBD2 agrees at 7 bases. TRBV6-7 is recorded as an ORF, its role being uncertain. The ends lost 7 bases at V and 2 bases at J; junction bases unmatched: 17. The CDR3 extends over 17 amino acids. CDR3 loop: CASKDIGVGGVPYEQYV. The DNA of the CDR3 is TGTGCCAGCAAAGACATAGGAGTGGGAGGGGTCCCCTACGAGCAGTACGTC.

The rearrangement links TRBV24-1 to TRBJ2-2, with no clear D. The CDR3 sequence is 13 residues long. Germline V gene sequence: CDR1 KGHDR, CDR2 SFDVKD. Trimming cost V 1 base and J 8 bases, with 7 bases left between them. CDR3 loop: CATSDLLEGELFF. CDR3 coding DNA: TGTGCCACCAGTGATTTACTCGAGGGGGAGCTGTTTTTT.

The rearrangement joins TRBV9 to TRBJ1-1, with D unresolved. Germline V gene sequence: CDR1 SGDLS, CDR2 YYNGEE. The CDR3 is 14 amino acids. V shed 4 bases and J shed 0 bases, with 10 bases lying between them. The CDR3 is CASSPRLMNTEAFF. The CDR3 region has the DNA TGTGCCAGCAGCCCAAGACTGATGAACACTGAAGCTTTCTTT.

The genes are TRBV9 and TRBJ2-3; 8 bases agree with TRBD1. J lost 6 bases, V lost 0 bases, and 9 bases had no gene match. The CDR3 extends over 16 amino acids. Germline CDR1 is SGDLS and CDR2 is YYNGEE. The DNA for the CDR3 is TGTGCCAGCAGCGTAGCGGAGAACAGGGGGAGGGATACGCAGTATTTT. This translates into CASSVAENRGRDTQYF.

The rearrangement joins TRBV5-1 to TRBJ2-7; the D gene is possibly TRBD1 (6 bases). The CDR3 loop spans 15 amino acids. CDR1 and CDR2 from the germline V gene are SGHRS and YFSETQ. V was cut by 4 bases and J by 5 bases, with 19 bases left in between. The CDR3 reads CASSPLSGTTHEQYF. CDR3 bases: TGCGCCAGCAGCCCACTTTCCGGGACAACGCACGAGCAGTACTTC.

The CDR3 loop reads CASSLRTGAGEQFF. Here the CDR3 DNA reads TGTGCCAGCAGTTTGCGGACAGGGGCCGGTGAGCAGTTCTTC. The chain employs TRBV27 and TRBJ2-1; 9 bases align to TRBD1. Per the germline V gene, CDR1 is MNHEY and CDR2 is SMNVEV (reference sequence). This CDR3 spans 14 amino acids. V was pared by 3 bases and J by 9 bases, with 6 bases of the junction left unmatched.

This clone was recorded a few times. The J gene is TRBJ1-5, the V gene TRBV3-1 (or the pseudogene TRBV3-2), with TRBD1 as a possible D gene (5 bases). CDR1 LGHDT and CDR2 YNNKEL come from the germline V gene (reference sequence). This CDR3 is 15 amino acids long. With 4 bases removed from V and 6 bases from J, the gap between germline ends came to 16 bases. The CDR3 DNA follows: TGTGCCAGCAGCCCCGGGGCCCCGGGAGCTCAGCCCCAGCATTTT. It yields the protein CASSPGAPGAQPQHF.

The gene calls are TRBV18 and TRBJ2-3, with 7 bases identical to TRBD1. The V gene end was trimmed by 3 bases and the J gene end by 4 bases; junction bases not matched to a gene: 4. The CDR3 has 14 residues. Germline lookup yields CDR1 KGHSH and CDR2 LQKENI. The DNA of the CDR3 is TGTGCCAGCTCACCTACAGGGGTGCCAGATACGCAGTATTTT. Amino acid sequence: CASSPTGVPDTQYF.

To note about this clone: The same CDR3 also results from other DNA sequences found in this sample. The genes are TRBV19 and TRBJ2-3; perhaps TRBD2 as D (7 bases). The CDR3 runs to 15 residues. Germline CDR1 LNHDA, CDR2 SQIVND (reference sequence). Trimming took off 3 bases at V and 4 bases at J, with 14 bases between the two ends. The CDR3 coding sequence is TGTGCCAGTAGTATTGGGGGGGGGCGAGCAGATACGCAGTATTTT. Amino acid sequence: CASSIGGGRADTQYF. The full variable domain, with the rest looked up from reference TRBV19 and TRBJ2-3, is DGGITQSPKYLFRKEGQNVTLSCEQNLNHDAMYWYRQDPGQGLRLIYYSQIVNDFQKGDIAEGYSVSREKKESFPLTVTSAQKNPTAFYLCASSIGGGRADTQYFGPGTRLTVL.

The chain combines TRBV6-1 with TRBJ2-5, with 10 bases that match TRBD1. J was trimmed by 5 bases and V by 6 bases; bases with no gene match: 6. The CDR3 has 14 amino acids. Looked up from germline, CDR1 is MNHNS and CDR2 is SASEGT. The CDR3 DNA reads TGTGCCAGCAGCTGGACAGGGGGTGGGGAGACCCAGTACTTC. Translated, it gives CASSWTGGGETQYF.

This clone has only a few counts. V and J are TRBV5-6 and TRBJ2-5; 8 bases align to TRBD1. Germline CDR1 is SGHDT and CDR2 is YYEEEE. The CDR3 runs to 14 residues. The V gene end was trimmed by 4 bases and the J gene end by 5 bases; junction bases not matched to a gene: 7. The CDR3 DNA reads TGTGCCAGCAGCCCGACAGGGGCGTGGGAGACCCAGTACTTC. This codes for CASSPTGAWETQYF.

This clone was observed a single time. V usage is TRBV29-1 and J usage is TRBJ2-7; 7 bases match TRBD1. CDR3 size: 14 residues. V was clipped by 1 base and J by 2 bases; unmatched bases: 5. The germline V gene has CDR1 SQVTM and CDR2 ANQGSEA. The CDR3 DNA follows: TGCAGCGTTGAAGGTCCGACAGGGCCCTACGAGCAGTACTTC. It translates to CSVEGPTGPYEQYF.

This clone was recorded once. The V gene is TRBV19, the J gene TRBJ1-5; the match to TRBD1 covers 7 bases. Germline lookup yields CDR1 LNHDA and CDR2 SQIVND (reference sequence). Germline trimming cut 3 bases from V and 4 bases from J; bases unmatched to any gene: 12. This CDR3 is 17 amino acids long. This chain's CDR3 is CASSIRRAGGGNQPQHF. The CDR3 DNA reads TGTGCCAGTAGTATCAGGAGGGCAGGGGGTGGAAATCAGCCCCAGCATTTT.

Only a few counts were recorded for this clone. The gene calls are TRBV5-1 and TRBJ1-1; possible D gene TRBD1, 6 bases. The CDR3 extends over 15 amino acids. V was trimmed by 0 bases and J by 1 base, leaving 10 bases between them. Germline assignment: CDR1 SGHRS and CDR2 YFSETQ. The CDR3 reads CASSLGGTQNTEAFF. CDR3 coding DNA: TGCGCCAGCAGCTTGGGGGGGACACAGAACACTGAAGCTTTCTTT.